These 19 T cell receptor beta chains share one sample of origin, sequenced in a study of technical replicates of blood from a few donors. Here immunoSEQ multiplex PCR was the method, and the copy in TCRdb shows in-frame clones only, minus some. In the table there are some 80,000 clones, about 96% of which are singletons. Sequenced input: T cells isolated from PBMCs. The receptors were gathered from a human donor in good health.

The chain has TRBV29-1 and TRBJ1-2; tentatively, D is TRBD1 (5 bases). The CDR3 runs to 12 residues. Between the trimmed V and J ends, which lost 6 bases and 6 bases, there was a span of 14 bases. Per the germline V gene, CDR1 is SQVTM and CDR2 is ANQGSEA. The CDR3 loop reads CSVGLGGDGYTF. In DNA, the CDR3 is TGCAGCGTGGGACTGGGGGGTGATGGCTACACCTTC.

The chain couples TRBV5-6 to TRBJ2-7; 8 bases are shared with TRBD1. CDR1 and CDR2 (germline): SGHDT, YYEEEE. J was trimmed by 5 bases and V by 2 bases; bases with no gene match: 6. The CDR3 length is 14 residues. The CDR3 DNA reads TGTGCCAGCAGCTTTCAGGGGGCGAGGGACGAGCAGTACTTC. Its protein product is CASSFQGARDEQYF.

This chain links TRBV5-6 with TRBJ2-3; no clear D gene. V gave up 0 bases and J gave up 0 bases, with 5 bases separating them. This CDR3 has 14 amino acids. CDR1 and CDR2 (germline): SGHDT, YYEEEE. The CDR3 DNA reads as TGTGCCAGCAGCTTGGGAAGCAGCACAGATACGCAGTATTTT. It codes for CASSLGSSTDTQYF.

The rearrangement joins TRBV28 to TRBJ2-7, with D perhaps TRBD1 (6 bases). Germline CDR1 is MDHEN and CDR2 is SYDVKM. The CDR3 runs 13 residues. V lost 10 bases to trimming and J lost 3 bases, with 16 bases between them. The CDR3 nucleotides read TGTGCCACCGAGGGGGAAGAGGGCTACGAGCAGTACTTC. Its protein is CATEGEEGYEQYF.

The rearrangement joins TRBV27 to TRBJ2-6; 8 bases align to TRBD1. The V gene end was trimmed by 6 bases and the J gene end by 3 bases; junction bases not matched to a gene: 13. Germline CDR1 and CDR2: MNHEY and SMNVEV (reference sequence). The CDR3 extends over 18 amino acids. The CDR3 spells CASSSYTGQGGGANVLTF. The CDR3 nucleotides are TGTGCCAGCAGCTCATATACCGGACAGGGAGGTGGGGCCAACGTCCTGACTTTC.

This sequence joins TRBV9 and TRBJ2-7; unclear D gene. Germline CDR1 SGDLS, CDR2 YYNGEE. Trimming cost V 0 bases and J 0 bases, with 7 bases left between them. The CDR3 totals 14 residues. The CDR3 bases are TGTGCCAGCAGCGTAGGTCAGATCTCCTACGAGCAGTACTTC. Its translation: CASSVGQISYEQYF.

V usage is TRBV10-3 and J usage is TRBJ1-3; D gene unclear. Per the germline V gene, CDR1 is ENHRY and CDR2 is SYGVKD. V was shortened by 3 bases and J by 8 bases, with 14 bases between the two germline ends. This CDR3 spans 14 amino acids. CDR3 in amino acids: CAISEGWRAYTIYF. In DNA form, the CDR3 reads TGTGCCATCAGTGAAGGCTGGAGGGCGTACACCATATATTTT.

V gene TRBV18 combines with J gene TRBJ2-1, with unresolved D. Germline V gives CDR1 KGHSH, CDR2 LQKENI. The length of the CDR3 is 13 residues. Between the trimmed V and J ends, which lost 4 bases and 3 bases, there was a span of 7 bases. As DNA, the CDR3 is TGTGCCAGCTCACGCGGCGGCTACAATGAGCAGTTCTTC. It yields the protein CASSRGGYNEQFF.

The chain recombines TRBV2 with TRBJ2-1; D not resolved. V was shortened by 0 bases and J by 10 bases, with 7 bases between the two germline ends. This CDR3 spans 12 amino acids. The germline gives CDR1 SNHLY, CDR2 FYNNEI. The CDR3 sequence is CASSEAGREQFF. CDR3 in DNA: TGTGCCAGCAGTGAAGCGGGCAGGGAGCAGTTCTTC.

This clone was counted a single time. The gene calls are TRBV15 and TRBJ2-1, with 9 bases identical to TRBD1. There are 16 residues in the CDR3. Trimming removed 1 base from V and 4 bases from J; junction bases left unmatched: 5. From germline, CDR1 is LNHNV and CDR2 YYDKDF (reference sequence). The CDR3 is CATSRGGQGIYNEQFF. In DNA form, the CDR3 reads TGTGCCACCAGCAGAGGGGGACAGGGCATTTACAATGAGCAGTTCTTC.

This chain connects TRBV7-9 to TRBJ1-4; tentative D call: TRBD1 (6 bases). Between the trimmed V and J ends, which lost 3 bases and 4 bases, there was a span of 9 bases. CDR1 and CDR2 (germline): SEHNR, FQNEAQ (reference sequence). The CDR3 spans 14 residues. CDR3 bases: TGTGCCAGCAGCTTGGGGGCCTATAATGAAAAACTGTTTTTT. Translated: CASSLGAYNEKLFF. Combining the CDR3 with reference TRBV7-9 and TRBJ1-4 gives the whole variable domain DTGVSQNPRHKITKRGQNVTFRCDPISEHNRLYWYRQTLGQGPEFLTYFQNEAQLEKSRLLSDRFSAERPKGSFSTLEIQRTEQGDSAMYLCASSLGAYNEKLFFGSGTQLSVL.

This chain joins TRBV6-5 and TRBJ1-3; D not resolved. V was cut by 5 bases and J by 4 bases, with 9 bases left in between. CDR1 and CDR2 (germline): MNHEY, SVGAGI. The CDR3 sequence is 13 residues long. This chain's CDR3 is CASSDWPGNTIYF. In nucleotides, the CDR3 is TGTGCCAGCAGTGACTGGCCGGGAAACACCATATATTTT.

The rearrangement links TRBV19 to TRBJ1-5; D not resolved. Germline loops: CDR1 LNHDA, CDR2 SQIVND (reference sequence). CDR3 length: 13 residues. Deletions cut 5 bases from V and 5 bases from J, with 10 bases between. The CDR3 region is CASSFGMDQPQHF. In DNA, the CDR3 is TGTGCCAGTAGTTTCGGGATGGATCAGCCCCAGCATTTT.

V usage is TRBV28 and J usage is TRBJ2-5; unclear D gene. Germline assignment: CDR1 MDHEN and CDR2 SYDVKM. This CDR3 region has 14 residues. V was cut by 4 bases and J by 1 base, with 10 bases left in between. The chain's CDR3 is CASSSEPLQETQYF. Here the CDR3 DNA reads TGTGCCAGCAGTTCTGAGCCCCTCCAAGAGACCCAGTACTTC.

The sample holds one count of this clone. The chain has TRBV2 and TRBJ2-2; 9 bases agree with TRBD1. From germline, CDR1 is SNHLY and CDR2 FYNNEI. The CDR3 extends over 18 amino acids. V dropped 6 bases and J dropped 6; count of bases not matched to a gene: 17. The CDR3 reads CASRHNTGGIRSAGELFF. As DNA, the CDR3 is TGTGCCAGCAGGCACAATACAGGGGGCATCAGATCGGCCGGGGAGCTGTTTTTT.

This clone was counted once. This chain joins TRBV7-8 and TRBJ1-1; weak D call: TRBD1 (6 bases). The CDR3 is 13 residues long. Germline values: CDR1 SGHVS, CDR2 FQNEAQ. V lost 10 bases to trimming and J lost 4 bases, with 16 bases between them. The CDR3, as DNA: TGTGCCACCATCAAAACAGGGCCCACTGAAGCTTTCTTT. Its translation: CATIKTGPTEAFF. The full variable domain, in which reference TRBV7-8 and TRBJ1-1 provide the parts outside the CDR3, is GAGVSQSPRYKVAKRGQDVALRCDPISGHVSLFWYQQALGQGPEFLTYFQNEAQLDKSGLPSDRFFAERPEGSVSTLKIQRTQQEDSAVYLCATIKTGPTEAFFGQGTRLTVV.

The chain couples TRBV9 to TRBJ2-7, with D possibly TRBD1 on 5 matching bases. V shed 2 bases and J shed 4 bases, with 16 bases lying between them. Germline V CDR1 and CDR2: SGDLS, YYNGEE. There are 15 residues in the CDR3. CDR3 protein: CASSVDSGFIYEQYF. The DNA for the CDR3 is TGTGCCAGCAGCGTTGACAGTGGGTTCATTTACGAGCAGTACTTC.

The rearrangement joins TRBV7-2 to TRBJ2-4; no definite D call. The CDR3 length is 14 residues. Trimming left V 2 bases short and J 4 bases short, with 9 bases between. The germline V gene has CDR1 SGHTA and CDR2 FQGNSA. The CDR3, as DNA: TGTGCCAGCAGCTTATTCGACAAGAAAAACATTCAGTACTTC. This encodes CASSLFDKKNIQYF.

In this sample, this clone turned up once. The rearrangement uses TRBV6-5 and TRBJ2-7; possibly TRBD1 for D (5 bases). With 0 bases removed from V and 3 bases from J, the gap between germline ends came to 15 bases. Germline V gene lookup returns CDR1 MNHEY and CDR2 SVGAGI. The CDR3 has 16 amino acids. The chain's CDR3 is CASSYSQGAVFYEQYF. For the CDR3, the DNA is TGTGCCAGCAGTTACTCGCAAGGGGCCGTCTTCTACGAGCAGTACTTC.